The present T cell receptor (beta chain) was sequenced within a study of CD8 T cells in ankylosing spondylitis. TCRdb re-called the 5' RACE reads with MiXCR, one entry per CDR3 protein. The sample has hundreds of thousands of distinct CDR3 sequences; 20% are singletons. The CDR3 spans 14 residues. A remark on this clonotype: The target antigen is unknown. This may stem from a read error, because a much larger clone lies one nucleotide away.

Regarding the study as a whole: Ankylosing spondylitis blood appeared to carry a characteristic TCR beta motif of roughly eight highly homologous variants.

The genes are TRBV12-3 or TRBV12-4 and TRBJ1-1, with D perhaps TRBD1 (5 bases). The clonotype was recovered from a male donor with ankylosing spondylitis or in good health (not recorded which). The sequencing sample was made of blood, either unsorted or a sorted T cell fraction (not recorded which). Written as DNA, the CDR3 is TGTGCCGGCAGTTTGGGGCACCAGGCGACTGAAGCTTTCTTT. Protein: CAGSLGHQATEAFF.